The present TCR beta chain was sequenced within a study of cytomegalovirus exposure and HLA in healthy donors. Whole-study results and caveats: Researchers catalogued under 200 TCR beta chains as cytomegalovirus-associated.

With 60 Vbeta and 13 Jbeta primers, the PCR was carried out. Produced via immunoSEQ multiplex PCR; TCRdb's table is partial and in-frame only. There are 150,000 to 200,000 clones in the sample; roughly four fifths occur only once, and 1.5% to 2% lies in the top ten. Comments on this clone: Its target is unknown.

The length of the CDR3 is 14 residues. The chain employs TRBV21-1 and TRBJ2-3; the D call in the table, TRBD1, was not verified against the DNA. TRBV21-1 is annotated as a pseudogene. Material for sequencing was PBMCs. The TCR sequence derives from a man aged 18 to 35 in good health and CMV-seronegative. The CDR3 sequence is CASSKPLRGCTQYF. CDR3 sequence (DNA): TGTGCCAGCAGCAAACCCCTCAGGGGGTGTACGCAGTATTTT.